The 26 T cell receptor beta chains below all came from one sample that was sequenced in a study of shared clonotypes between healthy human individuals. Profiled with immunoSEQ multiplex PCR; TCRdb holds only in-frame clones, not every one. Of a few million clones in the sample, approximately 95% were seen once. Sequencing input: naive CD4+ T cells from PBMCs. Stated subset: CD45RA+ positively selected. The receptors stem from a man aged 18 to 30 in good health. Some clones in this sample may be carry-over from other donors' samples.

The gene calls are TRBV10-3 and TRBJ1-2; TRBD1 might be the D (5 bases). CDR3 length: 14 residues. V dropped 0 bases and J dropped 7 bases, with 12 bases sitting between them. CDR1 is ENHRY, CDR2 SYGVKD, per germline. CDR3 protein: CAISESTAGSGYTF. DNA for the CDR3: TGTGCCATCAGTGAGTCGACGGCAGGGTCTGGCTACACCTTC.

The V gene is TRBV11-2, the J gene TRBJ2-3, with a possible D match to TRBD2 (6 bases). This CDR3 has 16 amino acids. V dropped 1 base and J dropped 3 bases, with 14 bases sitting between them. In germline, CDR1 is SGHAT, CDR2 FQNNGV. The CDR3, as DNA: TGTGCCAGCAGCTTAGGCCAAGCGGGTTGGACAGATACGCAGTATTTT. Its protein product is CASSLGQAGWTDTQYF.

This chain connects TRBV19 to TRBJ1-5; TRBD1 is a possible D gene (6 bases). CDR3 length equals 14 residues. CDR1 and CDR2 from the germline V gene are LNHDA and SQIVND (reference sequence). V lost 5 bases and J 7 bases, leaving 15 bases between the germline ends. CDR3 region: CASSYGTRSQPQHF. The DNA of the CDR3 is TGTGCCAGTAGTTATGGGACACGCTCACAGCCCCAGCATTTT.

The chain joins TRBV6-5 to TRBJ2-1; TRBD2 is a possible D gene (5 bases). CDR3 length equals 16 residues. The V gene's germline CDR1 is MNHEY and CDR2 SVGAGI. Trimming cost V 2 bases and J 9 bases, with 20 bases left between them. The CDR3 reads CASSYELGPEVLEQFF. The DNA for the CDR3 is TGTGCCAGCAGTTACGAGCTAGGCCCGGAGGTTCTTGAGCAGTTCTTC.

This sequence joins TRBV19 and TRBJ2-7, with D unclear. CDR1 is LNHDA and CDR2 is SQIVND in the germline V gene (reference sequence). V gave up 3 bases and J gave up 2 bases, with 11 bases separating them. CDR3 length: 14 residues. The CDR3 DNA follows: TGTGCCAGTAGTATGGTGAATACGGCCTACGAGCAGTACTTC. Its translation: CASSMVNTAYEQYF.

The genes are TRBV2 and TRBJ2-3; a possible D gene is TRBD2 (6 bases). V was clipped by 6 bases and J by 7 bases, with 14 bases between them. Germline V lookup: CDR1 SNHLY, CDR2 FYNNEI. This CDR3 comprises 13 residues. CDR3 amino acids: CASSEGLSYTQYF. The CDR3 nucleotides are TGTGCCAGCAGCGAGGGACTTTCATATACGCAGTATTTT.

The chain links TRBV4-1 to TRBJ2-2; 7 positions match TRBD1. The trim removed 3 bases at V and 4 bases at J, leaving 14 bases unmatched. This CDR3 contains 18 residues. Germline CDR1 is MGHRA and CDR2 is YSYEKL. The DNA of the CDR3 is TGCGCCAGCAGCCACGGACCGGGACAGCCGGGGACCACCGGGGAGCTGTTTTTT. It specifies CASSHGPGQPGTTGELFF.

The chain recombines TRBV4-1 with TRBJ2-5, with TRBD2 as a possible D gene (6 bases). This CDR3 contains 16 residues. Germline CDR1 is MGHRA and CDR2 is YSYEKL. V was shortened by 1 base and J by 5 bases, with 17 bases between the two germline ends. The CDR3 loop reads CASSQGLGDVGETQYF. The CDR3 nucleotides read TGCGCCAGCAGCCAAGGACTAGGGGACGTTGGGGAGACCCAGTACTTC.

The chain recombines TRBV9 with TRBJ1-2; TRBD1 is a possible D gene (6 bases). V dropped 0 bases and J dropped 0 bases, with 15 bases sitting between them. The CDR3 contains 17 residues. Germline V CDR1 and CDR2: SGDLS, YYNGEE. The CDR3 region is CASSVVLQGVPNYGYTF. CDR3 sequence (DNA): TGTGCCAGCAGCGTAGTCCTACAGGGAGTCCCTAACTATGGCTACACCTTC.

The chain uses TRBV6-1 and TRBJ1-1; D gene uncertain. Trimming left V 6 bases short and J 4 bases short, with 12 bases between. CDR1 MNHNS and CDR2 SASEGT come from the germline V gene. This CDR3 has 13 residues. CDR3 amino acids: CASSRRPGTEAFF. The CDR3 bases are TGTGCCAGCAGCCGCCGCCCCGGCACTGAAGCTTTCTTT.

The chain uses TRBV4-1 and TRBJ1-5; 8 nucleotides agree with TRBD1. Trimming cost V 3 bases and J 7 bases; bases outside gene matches: 8. This CDR3 contains 15 residues. Per germline, CDR1 MGHRA and CDR2 YSYEKL. The CDR3 here is CASSHADRGEQPQHF. The CDR3 nucleotides are TGCGCCAGCAGCCATGCCGACAGGGGCGAGCAGCCCCAGCATTTT.

This rearrangement joins TRBV5-4 to TRBJ1-2, with D possibly being TRBD1 (6 bases). Looked up from germline, CDR1 is SGHNT and CDR2 is YYREEE (reference sequence). V was clipped by 6 bases and J by 8 bases, with 17 bases between them. This CDR3 spans 13 amino acids. The CDR3 protein is CASNPGQQDGYTF. In DNA form, the CDR3 reads TGTGCCAGCAATCCGGGACAACAGGACGGCTACACCTTC.

Note on this clone: Other nucleotide sequences from this sample produce the same CDR3. V is TRBV27 and J is TRBJ1-4; no firm D call. Trimming left V 1 base short and J 8 bases short, with 8 bases between. The CDR3 loop spans 13 amino acids. Germline assignment: CDR1 MNHEY and CDR2 SMNVEV (reference sequence). CDR3 residues: CASSLFRNEKLFF. As DNA, the CDR3 is TGTGCCAGCAGTTTATTCAGAAACGAAAAACTGTTTTTT.

The chain combines TRBV7-3 with TRBJ2-6; no clear D gene. Per the germline V gene, CDR1 is SGHTA and CDR2 is FQGTGA. The CDR3 contains 17 residues. V was clipped by 5 bases and J by 0 bases, with 14 bases between them. The CDR3 coding sequence is TGTGCCAGCAGCCGACATCGGACCCACTCTGGGGCCAACGTCCTGACTTTC. The encoded protein is CASSRHRTHSGANVLTF.

V and J are TRBV5-1 and TRBJ2-7; 7 bases agree with TRBD1. Germline V gene lookup returns CDR1 SGHRS and CDR2 YFSETQ. J was trimmed by 2 bases and V by 0 bases; bases with no gene match: 8. The CDR3 is 16 amino acids. The CDR3 here is CASSLALDRSAYEQYF. The CDR3 DNA is TGCGCCAGCAGCTTGGCCCTGGACAGGTCGGCCTACGAGCAGTACTTC.

The V gene is TRBV11-3, the J gene TRBJ2-1; D uncertain. This CDR3 comprises 13 residues. V was shortened by 2 bases and J by 3 bases, with 5 bases between the two germline ends. The germline gives CDR1 SGHNT, CDR2 YENEEA. The CDR3 DNA is TGTGCCAGCAGCTTAATGCGCTACAATGAGCAGTTCTTC. This gives the protein CASSLMRYNEQFF.

The chain is built from TRBV5-1 and TRBJ2-2, with D unclear. CDR3 length equals 13 residues. With 4 bases removed from V and 6 bases from J, the gap between germline ends came to 10 bases. Germline CDR1 and CDR2: SGHRS and YFSETQ. This chain's CDR3 is CASSKDGSGELFF. CDR3 nucleotides: TGCGCCAGCAGCAAAGACGGGTCCGGGGAGCTGTTTTTT. Drawing the rest from reference TRBV5-1 and TRBJ2-2, the complete variable domain is KAGVTQTPRYLIKTRGQQVTLSCSPISGHRSVSWYQQTPGQGLQFLFEYFSETQRNKGNFPGRFSGRQFSNSRSEMNVSTLELGDSALYLCASSKDGSGELFFGEGSRLTVL.

This chain uses TRBV10-3 with TRBJ1-1; D is uncertain. Per the germline V gene, CDR1 is ENHRY and CDR2 is SYGVKD. This CDR3 comprises 15 residues. V was pared by 4 bases and J by 1 base, with 13 bases between. The chain's CDR3 is CAISGGPATNTEAFF. CDR3 nucleotides: TGTGCCATCAGTGGAGGGCCAGCGACGAACACTGAAGCTTTCTTT.

The gene calls are TRBV7-6 and TRBJ2-2; TRBD2 aligns across 11 bases. Germline V CDR1 and CDR2: SGHVS, FNYEAQ. V trimming: 5 bases; J trimming: 0 bases; junction bases outside the gene matches: 8. CDR3 length equals 18 residues. CDR3 sequence reads: CASSKPGLAAANTGELFF. Here the CDR3 DNA reads TGTGCCAGCAGCAAACCGGGACTAGCGGCTGCGAACACCGGGGAGCTGTTTTTT.

The rearrangement uses TRBV2 and TRBJ1-4; D might be TRBD1 (6 bases). Germline CDR1 and CDR2: SNHLY and FYNNEI. V dropped 6 bases and J dropped 3 bases, with 14 bases sitting between them. The CDR3 covers 15 residues. The DNA for the CDR3 is TGTGCCAGCAGGAACCACAGGGCTGCTAATGAAAAACTGTTTTTT. Residues: CASRNHRAANEKLFF.

The chain has TRBV28 and TRBJ2-1, with 8 bases matching TRBD1. Germline CDR1 is MDHEN and CDR2 is SYDVKM. Trimming at V came to 5 bases and at J to 5 bases, leaving 8 bases not matched to a gene. This CDR3 is 15 amino acids long. The CDR3 nucleotides read TGTGCCAGCAGTCCAACGCCGGACAGGGACAATGAGCAGTTCTTC. Translated: CASSPTPDRDNEQFF.

Of note for this clone: The sample holds other DNA sequences that translate to the same CDR3. The chain is built from TRBV7-3 and TRBJ2-3; D is ambiguous. The germline gives CDR1 SGHTA, CDR2 FQGTGA. CDR3 length: 13 amino acids. With 2 bases removed from V and 0 bases from J, the gap between germline ends came to 3 bases. The CDR3 nucleotides read TGTGCCAGCAGCTTATCAAGCACAGATACGCAGTATTTT. Encoded protein: CASSLSSTDTQYF.

The CDR3 nucleotides read TGTGCCAGCAGCCTGCGGGTCCGGGGCAGACGCACAGATACGCAGTATTTT. Encoded protein: CASSLRVRGRRTDTQYF. V usage is TRBV5-4 and J usage is TRBJ2-3; perhaps D is TRBD1 or TRBD2 (5 bases each). With 4 bases removed from V and 1 base from J, the gap between germline ends came to 19 bases. Per the germline V gene, CDR1 is SGHNT and CDR2 is YYREEE (reference sequence). The CDR3 spans 17 residues.

V and J are TRBV29-1 and TRBJ2-1; 7 bases are shared with TRBD2. Germline assignment: CDR1 SQVTM and CDR2 ANQGSEA. The CDR3 spans 11 residues. With 7 bases clipped from V and 8 bases from J, the junction kept 5 bases outside the gene matches. In DNA, the CDR3 is TGCAGCGCCGGCCGGGGGGATGAGCAGTTCTTC. Translating it yields CSAGRGDEQFF.

This chain connects TRBV19 to TRBJ2-2; 7 bases match TRBD2. Germline V CDR1 and CDR2: LNHDA, SQIVND (reference sequence). There are 15 residues in the CDR3. J gave up 1 base and V 7 bases, and 6 bases lay outside the gene matches. The DNA of the CDR3 is TGTGCCAGTACCGGTCCGGGAGGGAACACCGGGGAGCTGTTTTTT. Its protein product is CASTGPGGNTGELFF.

The genes are TRBV25-1 and TRBJ2-7; D is possibly TRBD1 (5 bases). Germline values: CDR1 MGHDK, CDR2 SYGVNS. V was trimmed by 1 base and J by 3 bases, leaving 10 bases between them. This CDR3 comprises 14 residues. Here the CDR3 reads CASSELIGDYEQYF. The CDR3 region has the DNA TGTGCCAGCAGTGAATTAATAGGGGACTACGAGCAGTACTTC.